This T cell receptor (beta chain) was identified in a study of control samples from healthy donors and cancer patients. The assay was immunoSEQ multiplex PCR, and TCRdb's table has in-frame clones only and misses some. The table records approximately 170,000 clones, roughly 89% of them present only once. The germline CDR1 and CDR2 sequences are SGHRS and YFSETQ. J lost 3 bases, V lost 3 bases, and 14 bases had no gene match. The CDR3 runs 18 residues. This TCR came from a woman between 45 and 60 years old in good health. The specimen was blood. This sequence joins TRBV5-1 and TRBJ1-2; 10 bases align to TRBD1. The CDR3 nucleotides are TGCGCCAGCAGCTCGCCTGCGGGGACAGGGGTTAGTGACTATGGCTACACCTTC. Translation: CASSSPAGTGVSDYGYTF.